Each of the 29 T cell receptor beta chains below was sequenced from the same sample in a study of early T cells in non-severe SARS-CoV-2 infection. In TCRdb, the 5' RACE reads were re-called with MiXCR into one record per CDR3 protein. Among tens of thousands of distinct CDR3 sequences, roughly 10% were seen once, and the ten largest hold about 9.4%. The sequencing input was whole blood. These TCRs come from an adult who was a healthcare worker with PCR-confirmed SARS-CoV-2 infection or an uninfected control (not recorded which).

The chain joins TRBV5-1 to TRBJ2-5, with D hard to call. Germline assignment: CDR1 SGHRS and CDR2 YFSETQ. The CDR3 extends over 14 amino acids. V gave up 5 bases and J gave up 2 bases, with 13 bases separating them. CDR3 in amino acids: CASSSCANQETQYF. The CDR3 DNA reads TGCGCCAGCAGTTCCTGTGCGAATCAAGAGACCCAGTACTTC.

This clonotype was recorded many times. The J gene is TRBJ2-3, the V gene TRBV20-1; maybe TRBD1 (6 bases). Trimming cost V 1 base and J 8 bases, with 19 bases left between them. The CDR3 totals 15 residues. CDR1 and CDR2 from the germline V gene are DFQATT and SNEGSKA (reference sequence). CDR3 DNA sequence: TGCAGTGCTAGAGGCTTCGTCAGGGGACCGGGTACGCAGTATTTT. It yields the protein CSARGFVRGPGTQYF.

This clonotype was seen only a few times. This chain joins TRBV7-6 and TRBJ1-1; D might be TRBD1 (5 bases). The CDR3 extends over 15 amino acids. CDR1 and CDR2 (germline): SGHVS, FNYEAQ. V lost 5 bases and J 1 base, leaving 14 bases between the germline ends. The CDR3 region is CASSASATANTEAFF. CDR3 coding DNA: TGTGCCAGCAGCGCCTCCGCGACAGCGAACACTGAAGCTTTCTTT.

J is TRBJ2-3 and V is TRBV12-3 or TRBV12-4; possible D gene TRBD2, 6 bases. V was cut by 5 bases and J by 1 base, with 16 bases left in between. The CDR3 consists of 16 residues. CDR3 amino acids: CASSQEAGGRTDTQYF. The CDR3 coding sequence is TGTGCCAGCAGTCAGGAGGCCGGGGGACGCACAGATACGCAGTATTTT.

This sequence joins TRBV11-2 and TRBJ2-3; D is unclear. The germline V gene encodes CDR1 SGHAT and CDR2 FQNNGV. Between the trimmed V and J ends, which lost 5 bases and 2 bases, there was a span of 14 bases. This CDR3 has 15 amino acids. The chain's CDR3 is CASSAGPTFTDTQYF. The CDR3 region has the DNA TGTGCCAGCAGCGCCGGGCCGACTTTCACAGATACGCAGTATTTT.

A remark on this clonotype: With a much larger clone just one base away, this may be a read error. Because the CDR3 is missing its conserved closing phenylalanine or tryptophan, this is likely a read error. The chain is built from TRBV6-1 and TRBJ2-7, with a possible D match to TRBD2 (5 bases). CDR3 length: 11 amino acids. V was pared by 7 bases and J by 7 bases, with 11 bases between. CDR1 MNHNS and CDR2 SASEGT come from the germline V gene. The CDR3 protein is CASTIRGEQYL. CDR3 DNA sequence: TGTGCCAGCACCATTCGCGGGGAGCAGTACCTC.

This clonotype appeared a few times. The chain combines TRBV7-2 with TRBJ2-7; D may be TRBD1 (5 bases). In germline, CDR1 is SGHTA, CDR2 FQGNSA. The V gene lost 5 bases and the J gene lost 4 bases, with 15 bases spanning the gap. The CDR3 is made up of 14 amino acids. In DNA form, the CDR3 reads TGTGCCAGCAGCCCCAACCAGGGTTTATACGAGCAGTACTTC. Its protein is CASSPNQGLYEQYF.

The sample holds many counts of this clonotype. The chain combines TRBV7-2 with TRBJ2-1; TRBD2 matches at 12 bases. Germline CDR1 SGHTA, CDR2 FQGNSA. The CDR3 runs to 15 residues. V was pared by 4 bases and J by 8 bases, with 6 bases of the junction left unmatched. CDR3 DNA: TGTGCCAGCAGCTCTACTAGCGGGAGGATCGATGAGCAGTTCTTC. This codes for CASSSTSGRIDEQFF.

DNA of the CDR3: TGCGCCAGCAGCCCGGCGGGGGGGAAGTATGAGCAGTTCTTC. This codes for CASSPAGGKYEQFF. The chain links TRBV10-2 to TRBJ2-1; TRBD2 aligns across 9 bases. V dropped 6 bases and J dropped 8; count of bases not matched to a gene: 8. The CDR3 runs to 14 residues. CDR1 WSHSY and CDR2 SAAADI come from the germline V gene.

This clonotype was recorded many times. The CDR3 region has the DNA TGCGCCAGCAGGGCCCAGGGGGCGGCTAATGAAAAACTGTTTTTT. This encodes CASRAQGAANEKLFF. The chain recombines TRBV5-1 with TRBJ1-4, with 8 bases identical to TRBD1. Germline V gene data show CDR1 as SGHRS and CDR2 as YFSETQ. Trimming removed 5 bases from V and 3 bases from J; junction bases left unmatched: 6. The CDR3 has 15 residues.

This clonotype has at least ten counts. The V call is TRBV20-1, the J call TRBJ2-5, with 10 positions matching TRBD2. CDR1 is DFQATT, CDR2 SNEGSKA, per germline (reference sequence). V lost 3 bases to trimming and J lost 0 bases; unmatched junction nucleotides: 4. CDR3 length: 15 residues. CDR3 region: CSASQGTSDQETQYF. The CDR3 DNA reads TGCAGTGCTAGTCAAGGGACTAGCGACCAAGAGACCCAGTACTTC.

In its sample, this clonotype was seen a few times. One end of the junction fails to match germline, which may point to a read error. The CDR3: CANSTGSPGYEQYF. The CDR3 DNA reads TGTGCCAACAGCACAGGTTCCCCAGGTTACGAGCAGTACTTC. The chain is built from TRBV9 and TRBJ2-7; perhaps TRBD1 as D (5 bases). Germline V gene sequence: CDR1 SGDLS, CDR2 YYNGEE. The CDR3 covers 14 residues.

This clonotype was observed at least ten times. The CDR3 reads CSARDLAGARNEQFF. The CDR3 nucleotides read TGCAGTGCTAGAGATTTGGCGGGAGCCAGGAATGAGCAGTTCTTC. The rearrangement joins TRBV20-1 to TRBJ2-1, with 7 nucleotides matching TRBD2. Germline assignment: CDR1 DFQATT and CDR2 SNEGSKA (reference sequence). This CDR3 is built from 15 residues. Losses at the gene ends were 0 bases for V and 7 bases for J; bases not matched to a gene: 9.

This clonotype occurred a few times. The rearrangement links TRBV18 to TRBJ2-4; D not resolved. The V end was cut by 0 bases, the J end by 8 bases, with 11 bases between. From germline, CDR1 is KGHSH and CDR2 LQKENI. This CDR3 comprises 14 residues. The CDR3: CASSPPSQEYIQYF. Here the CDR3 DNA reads TGTGCCAGCTCACCACCGAGTCAGGAATACATTCAGTACTTC.

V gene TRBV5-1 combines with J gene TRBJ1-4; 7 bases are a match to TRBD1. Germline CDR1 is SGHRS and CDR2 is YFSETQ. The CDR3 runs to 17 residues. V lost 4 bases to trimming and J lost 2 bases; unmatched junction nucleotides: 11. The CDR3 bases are TGCGCCAGCAGCCGAGACTATACAGGGGCGACTAATGAAAAACTGTTTTTT. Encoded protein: CASSRDYTGATNEKLFF.

CDR3: CASSQRRLAATDTQYF. CDR3 DNA: TGTGCCAGCAGCCAGCGCAGGCTAGCGGCTACAGATACGCAGTATTTT. The J gene is TRBJ2-3, the V gene TRBV3-1; 7 bases map to TRBD2. After removal of 3 bases from V and 3 bases from J, the junction contained 9 bases not matched to a gene. CDR1 LGHDT and CDR2 YNNKEL come from the germline V gene (reference sequence). This CDR3 has 16 amino acids.

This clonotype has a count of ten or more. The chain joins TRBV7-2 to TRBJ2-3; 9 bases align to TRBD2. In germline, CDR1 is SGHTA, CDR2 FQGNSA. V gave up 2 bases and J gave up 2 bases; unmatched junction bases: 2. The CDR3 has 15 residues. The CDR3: CASSLSGRTTDTQYF. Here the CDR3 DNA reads TGTGCCAGCAGCTTAAGCGGGAGGACCACAGATACGCAGTATTTT.

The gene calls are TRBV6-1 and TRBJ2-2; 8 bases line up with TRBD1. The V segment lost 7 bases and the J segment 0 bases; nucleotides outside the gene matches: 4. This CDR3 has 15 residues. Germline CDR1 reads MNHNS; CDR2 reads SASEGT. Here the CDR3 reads CASKPGQANTGELFF. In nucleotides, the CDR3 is TGTGCCAGCAAACCGGGACAGGCGAACACCGGGGAGCTGTTTTTT.

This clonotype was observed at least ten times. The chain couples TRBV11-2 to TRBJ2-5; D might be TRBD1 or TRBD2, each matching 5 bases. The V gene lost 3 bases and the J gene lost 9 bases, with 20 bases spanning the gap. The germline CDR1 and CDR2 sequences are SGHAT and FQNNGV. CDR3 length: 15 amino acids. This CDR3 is CASSFEGRNMKAQYF. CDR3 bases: TGTGCCAGCAGCTTTGAGGGACGGAACATGAAGGCCCAGTACTTC.

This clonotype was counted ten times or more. CDR3 amino acids: CASSYAVSGEAFF. The CDR3 bases are TGCGCCAGCAGCTACGCGGTCTCAGGAGAAGCTTTCTTT. This chain connects TRBV5-1 to TRBJ1-1; D gene uncertain. The CDR3 loop spans 13 amino acids. Germline V gives CDR1 SGHRS, CDR2 YFSETQ. V was pared by 3 bases and J by 8 bases, with 14 bases between.

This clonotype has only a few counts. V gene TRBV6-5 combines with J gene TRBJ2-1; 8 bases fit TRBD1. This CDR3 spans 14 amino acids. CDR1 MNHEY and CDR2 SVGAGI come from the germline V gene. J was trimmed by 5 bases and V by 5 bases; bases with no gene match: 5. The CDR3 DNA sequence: TGTGCCAGCAGTAGAGGGACAGGAGACAATGAGCAGTTCTTC. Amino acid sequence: CASSRGTGDNEQFF.

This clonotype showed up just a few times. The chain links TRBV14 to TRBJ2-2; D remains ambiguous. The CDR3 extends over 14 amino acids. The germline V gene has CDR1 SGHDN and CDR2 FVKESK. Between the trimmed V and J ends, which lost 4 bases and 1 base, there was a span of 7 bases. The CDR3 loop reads CASSPVMNTGELFF. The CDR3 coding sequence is TGTGCCAGCAGCCCGGTAATGAACACCGGGGAGCTGTTTTTT.

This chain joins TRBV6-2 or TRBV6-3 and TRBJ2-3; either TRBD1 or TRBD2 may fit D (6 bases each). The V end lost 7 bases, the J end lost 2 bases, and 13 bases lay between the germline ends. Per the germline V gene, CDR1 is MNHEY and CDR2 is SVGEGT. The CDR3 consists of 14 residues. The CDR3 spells CASTQGGLTDTQYF. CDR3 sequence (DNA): TGTGCCAGCACCCAAGGGGGACTCACAGATACGCAGTATTTT.

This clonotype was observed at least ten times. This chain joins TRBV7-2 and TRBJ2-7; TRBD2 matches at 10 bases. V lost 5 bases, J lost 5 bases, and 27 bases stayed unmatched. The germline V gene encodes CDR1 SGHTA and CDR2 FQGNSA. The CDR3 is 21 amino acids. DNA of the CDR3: TGTGCCAGCAGCCTCTCTTGGGCCAGCGGGAGGGCCCCAGCCCCGTTTGACGAGCAGTACTTC. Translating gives CASSLSWASGRAPAPFDEQYF.

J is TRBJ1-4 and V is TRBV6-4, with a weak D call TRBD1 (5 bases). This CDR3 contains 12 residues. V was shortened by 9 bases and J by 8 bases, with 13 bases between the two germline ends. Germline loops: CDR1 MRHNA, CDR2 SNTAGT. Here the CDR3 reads CAREGRTEKLFF. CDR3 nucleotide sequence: TGTGCCAGGGAGGGACGGACCGAAAAACTGTTTTTT.

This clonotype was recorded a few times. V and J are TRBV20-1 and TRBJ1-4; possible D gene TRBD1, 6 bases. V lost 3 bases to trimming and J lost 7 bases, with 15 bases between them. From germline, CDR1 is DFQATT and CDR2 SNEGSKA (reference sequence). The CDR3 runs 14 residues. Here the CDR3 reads CSASRGGLGEKLFF. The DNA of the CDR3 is TGCAGTGCTAGCAGGGGAGGTCTTGGTGAAAAACTGTTTTTT.

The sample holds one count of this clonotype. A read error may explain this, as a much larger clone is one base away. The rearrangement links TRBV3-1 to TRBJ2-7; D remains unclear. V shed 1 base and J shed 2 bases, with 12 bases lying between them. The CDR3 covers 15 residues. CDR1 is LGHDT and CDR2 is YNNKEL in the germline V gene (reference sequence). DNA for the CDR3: TGTGCCAGCAGCCAAGGCCCAGCGAGCCCCTACGAGCAGTACTTC. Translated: CASSQGPASPYEQYF.

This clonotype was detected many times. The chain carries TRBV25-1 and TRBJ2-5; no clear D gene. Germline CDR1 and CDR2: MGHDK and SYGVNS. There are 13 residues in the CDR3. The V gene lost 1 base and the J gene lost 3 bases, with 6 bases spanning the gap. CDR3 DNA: TGTGCCAGCAGTGAATTCCTGGAAGAGACCCAGTACTTC. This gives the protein CASSEFLEETQYF.

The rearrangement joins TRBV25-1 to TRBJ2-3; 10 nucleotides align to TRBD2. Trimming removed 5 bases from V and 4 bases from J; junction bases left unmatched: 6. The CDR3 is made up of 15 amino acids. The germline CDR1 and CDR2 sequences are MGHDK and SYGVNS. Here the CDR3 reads CASSLGSGGSDTQYF. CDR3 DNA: TGTGCCAGCAGTCTGGGTAGCGGGGGGTCAGATACGCAGTATTTT.